The clone carrying this T cell receptor (beta chain) occurred once. TCRdb keeps only in-frame clones here, not all; method: immunoSEQ multiplex PCR. The sample shows 120,000 to 150,000 clones, around 87% of them seen only once. Germline V gene sequence: CDR1 SGHRS, CDR2 YFSETQ. V gave up 4 bases and J gave up 6 bases; unmatched junction bases: 11. This CDR3 has 16 amino acids. The sample is drawn from a study of blood T cell repertoires in COVID-19. Study-level background: Acute-phase and convalescent COVID-19 samples originated in the United States, Italy and Spain.

In assigning cohorts, the study relied on participant-reported clinical history. Material: PBMCs or T cells enriched from blood (not recorded which). This chain uses TRBV5-1 with TRBJ2-1; 9 nucleotides agree with TRBD1. This clonotype was sampled from a woman aged 40 to 49 who had been exposed to COVID-19. CDR3 loop: CASSLIPGQGVNEQFF. CDR3 bases: TGCGCCAGCAGCCTTATCCCGGGACAGGGCGTCAATGAGCAGTTCTTC.